The 3 T cell receptor beta chains given below trace back to one sample, sequenced in a study of blood T cell repertoires in COVID-19. Generated by immunoSEQ multiplex PCR, the TCRdb table keeps only in-frame clones and is missing some. This repertoire shows more than 300,000 clones, more than 75% found once; its top ten account for 1.2%. What was sequenced was PBMCs or T cells enriched from blood (not recorded which). These receptors came from a woman in her late teens or twenties who had recovered from COVID-19.

The chain employs TRBV11-2 and TRBJ1-3, with no clear D. V lost 6 bases and J lost 0, with 6 bases in between. Germline CDR1 reads SGHAT; CDR2 reads FQNNGV. This CDR3 has 13 residues. The DNA for the CDR3 is TGTGCCAGCAGAAGGAGCTCTGGAAACACCATATATTTT. Translating gives CASRRSSGNTIYF.

The chain recombines TRBV12-3 or TRBV12-4 with TRBJ1-2; 8 bases map to TRBD1. The CDR3 is 13 residues long. V dropped 5 bases and J dropped 4; count of bases not matched to a gene: 3. CDR3 DNA: TGTGCCAGCAGTCAGGGGGCGGGCTATGGCTACACCTTC. Amino acid sequence: CASSQGAGYGYTF.

This rearrangement joins TRBV5-1 to TRBJ2-3; 9 nucleotides match TRBD1. Trimming removed 8 bases from V and 0 bases from J; junction bases left unmatched: 7. The length of the CDR3 is 15 residues. Germline V gene sequence: CDR1 SGHRS, CDR2 YFSETQ. DNA of the CDR3: TGCGCCAGTTACAGGGGGCGCGGAAGCACAGATACGCAGTATTTT. Translation gives CASYRGRGSTDTQYF.